Shown below are 6 T cell receptor beta chains from a single sample sequenced in a study of cytomegalovirus exposure and HLA in healthy donors. Amplification used 60 Vbeta primers and 13 Jbeta primers. Data came from immunoSEQ multiplex PCR; TCRdb stores just in-frame clones and leaves some out. The sample lists 150,000 to 200,000 clones; about four fifths were seen once. The sequenced sample consisted of PBMCs. All receptors derive from a man in his forties or fifties in good health and CMV-seropositive.

The chain has TRBV2 and TRBJ1-2; TRBD1 might be the D (6 bases). The CDR3 loop spans 14 amino acids. V dropped 5 bases and J dropped 4 bases, with 14 bases sitting between them. The germline V gene encodes CDR1 SNHLY and CDR2 FYNNEI. The CDR3 loop is CASSIPGQAYGYTF. CDR3 nucleotides: TGTGCCAGCAGTATCCCGGGACAAGCCTATGGCTACACCTTC.

The chain couples TRBV19 to TRBJ2-4; maybe TRBD2 (5 bases). This CDR3 region has 17 residues. Germline CDR1 and CDR2: LNHDA and SQIVND (reference sequence). Trimming removed 4 bases at V and 0 bases at J, with 16 bases between. CDR3: CASSTPRGKLAKNIQYF. For the CDR3, the DNA is TGTGCCAGTAGTACCCCTCGAGGGAAACTAGCCAAAAACATTCAGTACTTC.

The J gene is TRBJ1-4, the V gene TRBV5-5; D call uncertain. CDR3 length: 14 residues. Germline lookup yields CDR1 SGHKS and CDR2 YYEKEE (reference sequence). Trimming removed 1 base from V and 0 bases from J, with 4 bases in between. The CDR3 region has the DNA TGTGCCAGCAGCTTGCTTGCAACTAATGAAAAACTGTTTTTT. Residues: CASSLLATNEKLFF.

This chain links TRBV7-9 with TRBJ2-4, with D perhaps matching TRBD1 (5 bases). Germline lookup yields CDR1 SEHNR and CDR2 FQNEAQ (reference sequence). V was trimmed by 5 bases and J by 0 bases, leaving 14 bases between them. The length of the CDR3 is 16 residues. CDR3 coding DNA: TGTGCCAGCAGCACAAAAGACAGCCTAGCCAAAAACATTCAGTACTTC. Translated: CASSTKDSLAKNIQYF. The full variable domain, in which reference TRBV7-9 and TRBJ2-4 provide the parts outside the CDR3, is DTGVSQNPRHKITKRGQNVTFRCDPISEHNRLYWYRQTLGQGPEFLTYFQNEAQLEKSRLLSDRFSAERPKGSFSTLEIQRTEQGDSAMYLCASSTKDSLAKNIQYFGAGTRLSVL.

V gene TRBV18 combines with J gene TRBJ2-1, with D possibly matching TRBD2 (5 bases). Germline CDR1 and CDR2: KGHSH and LQKENI. V lost 3 bases and J 8 bases, leaving 8 bases between the germline ends. The CDR3 length is 12 residues. CDR3 region: CASSPSADEQFF. CDR3 in DNA: TGTGCCAGCTCACCTAGCGCGGATGAGCAGTTCTTC.

The sample holds a few counts of this clone. V and J are TRBV28 and TRBJ2-5, with TRBD2 identical over 14 bases. Per the germline V gene, CDR1 is MDHEN and CDR2 is SYDVKM. After removal of 5 bases from V and 3 bases from J, the junction contained 5 bases not matched to a gene. The CDR3 covers 16 residues. The CDR3 DNA follows: TGTGCCAGCAGTGTGGGACTAGCGGGAGTGGAAGAGACCCAGTACTTC. Translating it yields CASSVGLAGVEETQYF.